This T cell receptor beta chain appears in the sequencing data of a study of shared clonotypes between healthy human individuals. Overall study results and limits: Larger estimated richness was generally seen in naive subsets than in memory subsets.

The CDR3 totals 16 residues. The germline V gene encodes CDR1 SQVTM and CDR2 ANQGSEA. Naive CD8 populations comprised CD45RO-negative cells positively selected for CCR7, excluding terminally differentiated effector memory CD45RA+ cells. Genomic DNA of each subset was evenly split across several immunoSEQ plates. Profiled with immunoSEQ multiplex PCR; TCRdb holds only in-frame clones, not every one. The sample contains fewer than 1 million clones, around 96% of which appear only once. Comments on this clone: Antigen specificity is unknown. The germline gene is not matched at one end of the junction; a read error may be the cause.

The sequence derives from a man aged 25 to 45 in good health. J is TRBJ2-1 and V is TRBV29-1; 13 nucleotides line up with TRBD2. Sequencing input: naive CD8+ T cells sorted from blood. CDR3 nucleotides: TGCAGCGTGGAAGGGACTAGCGGGATTGTGTACAATGAGCAGTTCTTC. Protein: CSVEGTSGIVYNEQFF.